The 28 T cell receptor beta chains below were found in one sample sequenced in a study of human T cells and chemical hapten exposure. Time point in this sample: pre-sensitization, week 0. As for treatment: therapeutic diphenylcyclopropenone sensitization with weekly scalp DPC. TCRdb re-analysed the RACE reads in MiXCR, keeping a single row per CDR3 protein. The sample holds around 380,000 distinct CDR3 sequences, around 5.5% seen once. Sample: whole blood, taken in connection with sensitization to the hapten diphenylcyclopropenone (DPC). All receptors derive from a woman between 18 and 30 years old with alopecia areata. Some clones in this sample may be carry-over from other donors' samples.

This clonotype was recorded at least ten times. The CDR3 protein is CASSFFYLEGTSYNEQFF. CDR3 DNA sequence: TGTGCCAGCAGCTTTTTTTACTTGGAGGGGACCTCCTACAATGAGCAGTTCTTC. The chain links TRBV5-6 to TRBJ2-1; D may be TRBD2 (6 bases). V was trimmed by 2 bases and J by 0 bases, leaving 18 bases between them. Germline CDR1 is SGHDT and CDR2 is YYEEEE. This CDR3 has 18 amino acids.

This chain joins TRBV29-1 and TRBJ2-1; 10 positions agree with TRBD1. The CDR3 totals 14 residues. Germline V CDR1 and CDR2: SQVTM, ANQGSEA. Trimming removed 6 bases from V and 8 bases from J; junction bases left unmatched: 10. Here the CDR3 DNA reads TGCAGCGTAACCTTGGGGGACAGGGGTGATGAGCAGTTCTTC. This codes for CSVTLGDRGDEQFF.

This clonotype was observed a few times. DNA of the CDR3: TGTGCCAGCAGTATCACGGGACTAGCGGAACAAGAGACCCAGTACTTC. Amino acids: CASSITGLAEQETQYF. The chain links TRBV7-8 to TRBJ2-5; 11 bases agree with TRBD2. V lost 6 bases to trimming and J lost 2 bases; unmatched junction nucleotides: 8. The germline V gene has CDR1 SGHVS and CDR2 FQNEAQ. This CDR3 has 16 residues. The variable domain in full, completed from reference TRBV7-8 and TRBJ2-5, reads GAGVSQSPRYKVAKRGQDVALRCDPISGHVSLFWYQQALGQGPEFLTYFQNEAQLDKSGLPSDRFFAERPEGSVSTLKIQRTQQEDSAVYLCASSITGLAEQETQYFGPGTRLLVL.

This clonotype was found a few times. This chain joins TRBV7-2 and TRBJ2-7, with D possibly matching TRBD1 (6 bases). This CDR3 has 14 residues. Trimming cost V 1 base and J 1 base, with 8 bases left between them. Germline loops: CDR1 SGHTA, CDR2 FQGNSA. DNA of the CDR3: TGTGCCAGCAGCTTAGTACAGGGATCCTACGAGCAGTACTTC. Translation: CASSLVQGSYEQYF.

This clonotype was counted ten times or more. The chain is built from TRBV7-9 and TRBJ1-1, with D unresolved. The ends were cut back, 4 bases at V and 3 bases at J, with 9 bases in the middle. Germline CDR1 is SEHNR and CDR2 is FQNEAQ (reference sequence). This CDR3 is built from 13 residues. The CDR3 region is CASSSWEDTEAFF. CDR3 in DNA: TGTGCCAGCAGCTCATGGGAGGACACTGAAGCTTTCTTT.

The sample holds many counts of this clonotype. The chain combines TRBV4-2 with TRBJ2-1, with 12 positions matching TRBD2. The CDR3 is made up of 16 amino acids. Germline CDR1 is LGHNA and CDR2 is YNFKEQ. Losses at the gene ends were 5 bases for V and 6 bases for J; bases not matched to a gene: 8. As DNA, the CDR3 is TGTGCCAGCAGCGATCCGACTAGCGGGAGTCCCAATGAGCAGTTCTTC. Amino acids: CASSDPTSGSPNEQFF.

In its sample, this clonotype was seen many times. This CDR3 is CASSGTGEYNEKLFF. CDR3 coding DNA: TGTGCCAGCAGTGGGACAGGGGAGTATAATGAAAAACTGTTTTTT. The genes are TRBV2 and TRBJ1-4; 9 bases line up with TRBD1. The junction had 4 bases not matched to a gene; V was cut back by 4 bases and J by 4 bases. This CDR3 has 15 residues. The germline gives CDR1 SNHLY, CDR2 FYNNEI.

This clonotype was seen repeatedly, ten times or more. CDR3 bases: TGTGCCAGCAGTTTCACCGCCGTGAGGGAGCAGTTCTTC. Translating gives CASSFTAVREQFF. The chain recombines TRBV28 with TRBJ2-1; D is unresolved. The CDR3 runs 13 residues. Trimming stripped 3 bases from V and 10 bases from J, with 13 bases between. Germline-derived CDR1 and CDR2 are MDHEN and SYDVKM.

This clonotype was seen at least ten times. The CDR3 DNA reads as TGTGCCAGCAGTTCCCCTATGCCGGGACAGCAAGAGACCCAGTACTTC. Its protein product is CASSSPMPGQQETQYF. The V call is TRBV27, the J call TRBJ2-5; 7 bases line up with TRBD1. CDR1 is MNHEY and CDR2 is SMNVEV in the germline V gene (reference sequence). The junction had 10 bases not matched to a gene; V was cut back by 4 bases and J by 2 bases. CDR3 length: 16 amino acids.

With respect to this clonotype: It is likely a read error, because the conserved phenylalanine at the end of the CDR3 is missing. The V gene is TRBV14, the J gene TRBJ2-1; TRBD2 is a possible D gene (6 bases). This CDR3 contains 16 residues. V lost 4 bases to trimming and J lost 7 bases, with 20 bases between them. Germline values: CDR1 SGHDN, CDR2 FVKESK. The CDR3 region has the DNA TGTGCCAGCAGCCTGGATTTCGGGACTGGAGAGAATGAGCAGTTCTAC. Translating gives CASSLDFGTGENEQFY.

This CDR3 is CASSPRATGQYF. In DNA, the CDR3 is TGTGCCAGCAGCCCCCGGGCCACGGGGCAGTACTTC. The chain combines TRBV12-3 or TRBV12-4 with TRBJ2-7; no clear D gene. The CDR3 runs 12 residues. Trimming took off 6 bases at V and 9 bases at J, with 15 bases between the two ends.

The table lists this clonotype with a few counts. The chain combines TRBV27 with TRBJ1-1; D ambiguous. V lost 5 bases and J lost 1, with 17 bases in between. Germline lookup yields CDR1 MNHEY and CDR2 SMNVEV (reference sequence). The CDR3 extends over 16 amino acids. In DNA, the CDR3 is TGTGCCAGCAGTCCTTATTACTTAGTCCGGAACACTGAAGCTTTCTTT. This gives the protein CASSPYYLVRNTEAFF.

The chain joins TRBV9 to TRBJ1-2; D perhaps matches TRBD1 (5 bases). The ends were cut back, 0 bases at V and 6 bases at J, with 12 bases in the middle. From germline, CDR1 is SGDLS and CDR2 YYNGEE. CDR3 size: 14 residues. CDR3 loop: CASSVDGGLNGYTF. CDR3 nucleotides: TGTGCCAGCAGCGTAGATGGGGGATTGAATGGCTACACCTTC.

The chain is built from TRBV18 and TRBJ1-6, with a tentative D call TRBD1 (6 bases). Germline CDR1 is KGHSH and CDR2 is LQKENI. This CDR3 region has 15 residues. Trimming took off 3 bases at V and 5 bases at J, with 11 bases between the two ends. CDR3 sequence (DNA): TGTGCCAGCTCACCCATGAGGGGGGATAATTCACCCCTCCACTTT. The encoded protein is CASSPMRGDNSPLHF.

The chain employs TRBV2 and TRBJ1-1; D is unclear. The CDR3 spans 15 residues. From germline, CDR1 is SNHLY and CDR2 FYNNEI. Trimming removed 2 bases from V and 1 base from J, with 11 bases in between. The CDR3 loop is CASSETAIPNTEAFF. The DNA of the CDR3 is TGTGCCAGCAGTGAAACAGCAATACCGAACACTGAAGCTTTCTTT.

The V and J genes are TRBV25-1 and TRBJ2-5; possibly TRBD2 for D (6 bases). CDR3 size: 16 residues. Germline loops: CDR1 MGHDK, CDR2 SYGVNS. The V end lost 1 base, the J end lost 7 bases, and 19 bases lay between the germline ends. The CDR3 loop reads CASSELEGIPNPTQYF. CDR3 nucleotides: TGTGCCAGCAGTGAATTGGAGGGGATACCCAATCCGACCCAGTACTTC.

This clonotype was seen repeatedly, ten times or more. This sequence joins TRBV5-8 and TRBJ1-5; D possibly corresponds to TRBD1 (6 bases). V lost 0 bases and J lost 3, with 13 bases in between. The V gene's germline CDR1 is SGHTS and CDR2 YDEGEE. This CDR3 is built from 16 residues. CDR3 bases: TGTGCCAGCAGCTTGGGTGCCCAGGGGATCAATCAGCCCCAGCATTTT. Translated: CASSLGAQGINQPQHF.

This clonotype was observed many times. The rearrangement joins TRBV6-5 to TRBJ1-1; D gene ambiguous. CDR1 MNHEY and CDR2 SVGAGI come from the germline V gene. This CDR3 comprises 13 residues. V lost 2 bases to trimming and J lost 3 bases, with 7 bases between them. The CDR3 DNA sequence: TGTGCCAGCAGTTACAAGGGTTACACTGAAGCTTTCTTT. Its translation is CASSYKGYTEAFF.

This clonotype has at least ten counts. In DNA form, the CDR3 reads TGTGCCAGCAGTTACTCGAAGCCAGGGGCTCCTTATAGCTCCTATAATTCACCCCTCCACTTT. Amino acids: CASSYSKPGAPYSSYNSPLHF. The chain couples TRBV6-5 to TRBJ1-6, with D maybe TRBD1 (6 bases). Germline V gives CDR1 MNHEY, CDR2 SVGAGI. CDR3 length: 21 residues. The V end was cut by 0 bases, the J end by 0 bases, with 21 bases between.

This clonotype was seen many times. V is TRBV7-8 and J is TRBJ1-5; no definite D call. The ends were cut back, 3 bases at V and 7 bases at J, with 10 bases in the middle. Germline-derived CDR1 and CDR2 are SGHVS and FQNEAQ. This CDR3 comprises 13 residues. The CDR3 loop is CASSFSLLQPQHF. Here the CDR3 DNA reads TGTGCCAGCAGCTTTTCTTTATTGCAGCCCCAGCATTTT.

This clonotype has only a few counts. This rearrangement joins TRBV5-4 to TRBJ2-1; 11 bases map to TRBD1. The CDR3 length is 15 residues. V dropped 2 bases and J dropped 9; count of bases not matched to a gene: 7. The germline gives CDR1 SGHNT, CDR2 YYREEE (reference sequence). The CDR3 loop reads CASSLGQGANLEQFF. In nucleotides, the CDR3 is TGTGCCAGCAGCTTAGGACAGGGGGCGAACCTTGAGCAGTTCTTC.

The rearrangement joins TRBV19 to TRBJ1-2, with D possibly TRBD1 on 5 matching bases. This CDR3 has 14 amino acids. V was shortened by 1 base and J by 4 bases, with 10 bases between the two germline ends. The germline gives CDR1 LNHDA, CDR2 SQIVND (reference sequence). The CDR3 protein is CASSIGTNLYGYTF. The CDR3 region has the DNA TGTGCCAGTAGTATAGGGACAAACCTCTATGGCTACACCTTC.

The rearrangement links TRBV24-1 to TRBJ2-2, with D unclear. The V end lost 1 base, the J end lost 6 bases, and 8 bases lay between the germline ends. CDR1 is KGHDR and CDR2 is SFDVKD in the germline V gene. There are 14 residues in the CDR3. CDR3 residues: CATSDFGESGELFF. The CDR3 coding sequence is TGTGCCACCAGTGATTTTGGGGAATCCGGGGAGCTGTTTTTT.

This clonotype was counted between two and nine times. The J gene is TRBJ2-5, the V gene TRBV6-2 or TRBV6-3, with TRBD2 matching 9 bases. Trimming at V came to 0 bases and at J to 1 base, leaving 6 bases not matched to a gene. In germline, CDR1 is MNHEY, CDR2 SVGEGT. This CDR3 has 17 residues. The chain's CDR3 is CASSYSLAGPPQETQYF. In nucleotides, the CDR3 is TGTGCCAGCAGTTACTCGCTAGCGGGGCCTCCCCAAGAGACCCAGTACTTC.

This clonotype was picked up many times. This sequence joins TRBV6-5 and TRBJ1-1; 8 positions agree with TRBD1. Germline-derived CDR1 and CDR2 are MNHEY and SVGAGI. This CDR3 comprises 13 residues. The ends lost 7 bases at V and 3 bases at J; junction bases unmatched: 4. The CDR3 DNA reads TGTGCCAGCAATGCACAGGGGGACACTGAAGCTTTCTTT. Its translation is CASNAQGDTEAFF.

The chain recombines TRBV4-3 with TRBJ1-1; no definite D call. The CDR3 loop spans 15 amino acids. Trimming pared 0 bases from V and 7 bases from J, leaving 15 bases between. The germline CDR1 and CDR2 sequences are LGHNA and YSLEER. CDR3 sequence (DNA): TGCGCCAGCAGCCAAGATCTGGACGGGATGGTTGAAGCTTTCTTT. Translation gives CASSQDLDGMVEAFF.

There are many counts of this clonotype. The CDR3: CASSPGQKRNIQYF. CDR3 DNA: TGTGCCAGCAGTCCGGGACAGAAAAGAAACATTCAGTACTTC. V is TRBV6-6 and J is TRBJ2-4, with 7 bases fitting TRBD1. J lost 6 bases, V lost 5 bases, and 7 bases had no gene match. CDR1 and CDR2 (germline): MNHNY, SVGAGI (reference sequence). This CDR3 spans 14 amino acids.

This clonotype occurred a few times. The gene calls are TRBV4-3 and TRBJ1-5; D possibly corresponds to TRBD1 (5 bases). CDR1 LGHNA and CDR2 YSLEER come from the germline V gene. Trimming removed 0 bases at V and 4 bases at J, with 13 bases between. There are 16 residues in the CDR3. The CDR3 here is CASSQDGTGTNQPQHF. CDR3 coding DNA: TGCGCCAGCAGCCAAGATGGGACGGGGACTAATCAGCCCCAGCATTTT.